The rows below give T cell receptor beta chains drawn from one sample of a study of blood T cells in healthy people across ages. One entry per CDR3 protein results from TCRdb running MiXCR on the 5' RACE reads. The sample consists of 1.8 million or so distinct CDR3 sequences, around 40% of them appearing once. The material sequenced was blood. All receptors come from a human donor in good health. The CDR3 runs from the conserved cysteine through the conserved F or W. The order of the fields is CDR3 length, V gene, D gene, clone size, J gene, CDR3 DNA, CDR3 protein. D genes are given only for firm matches. Clone size is shown for a subset of rows, as once, few, many or a class of expanded clone.

13	TRBV13	TRBD1	few	TRBJ2-7	TGTGCCAGCACCGGACAGGGAACCTACGAGCAGTACTTC	CASTGQGTYEQYF
14	TRBV7-9	.	few	TRBJ1-1	TGTGCCAGCAGCTTACGCAGCTTGAACACTGAAGCTTTCTTT	CASSLRSLNTEAFF
11	TRBV12-5	.	many	TRBJ2-1	TGTGCTAGTGGTTCAATTGGTGAGCAGTTCTTC	CASGSIGEQFF
15	TRBV27	TRBD1	.	TRBJ2-1	TGTGCCAGCAGTTTACGAGGGGGCTATTGGAATGAGCAGTTCTTC	CASSLRGGYWNEQFF
12	TRBV20-1	TRBD1	.	TRBJ2-5	TGCAGTGCTACAGACAGGGGAAAGACCCAGTACTTC	CSATDRGKTQYF
14	TRBV6-6	.	.	TRBJ2-5	TGTGCCAGCAGTTACCTGGGGCGTTCGGAGACCCAGTACTTC	CASSYLGRSETQYF
13	TRBV20-1	TRBD1	.	TRBJ1-2	TGCAGTGCTAGACGGCAAGGGGGCTCTGGCTACACCTTC	CSARRQGGSGYTF
18	TRBV14	TRBD2	many	TRBJ2-3	TGTGCCAGCAGCCAAGACAGGACTAGCGGGGGGACCACAGATACGCAGTATTTT	CASSQDRTSGGTTDTQYF
13	TRBV6-6	.	.	TRBJ1-1	TGTGCCAGCAGTTTAGCCGCGGTGATGGAGGCTTTCTTT	CASSLAAVMEAFF
14	TRBV4-2	TRBD1	.	TRBJ1-2	TGTGCCAGCAGCCAAGAGGGACAGGGGGTTCCACACACCTTC	CASSQEGQGVPHTF
16	TRBV21-1	.	.	TRBJ2-2	TGTGCCAGCAGCAACGGAAAGGCATCGAACACCGGGGAGCTGTTTTTT	CASSNGKASNTGELFF
14	TRBV6-2/TRBV6-3	.	.	TRBJ1-1	TGTGCCAGCAGGCCCTCTCCCAGGTGGGGAGAAGCTTTCTTT	CASRPSPRWGEAFF
17	TRBV18	.	.	TRBJ2-1	TGTGCCAGCTCACCACTTGGCGGAGAGGGCTCCTACAATGAGCAGTTCTTC	CASSPLGGEGSYNEQFF
17	TRBV11-2	.	many	TRBJ2-1	TGTGCCAGCAGTCACCCCATCAGTAGTGGCTCCTACAATGAGCAGTTCTTC	CASSHPISSGSYNEQFF
18	TRBV7-8	.	.	TRBJ2-7	TGTGCCAGCAGCTTAGGTCAATTGGGACGGGGCGGCGGAGACGAGCAGTACTTC	CASSLGQLGRGGGDEQYF
15	TRBV7-9	.	.	TRBJ1-3	TGTGCCAGCAGCGACCAGCGGACCTCTGGAAACACCATATATTTT	CASSDQRTSGNTIYF
15	TRBV15	.	.	TRBJ2-5	TGTGCCACCAGCACCACCGCATATGGGAGAGAGACCCAGTACTTC	CATSTTAYGRETQYF
11	TRBV10-3	.	.	TRBJ1-5	TGTGCCATCAGTGAAGAGGGGCCCCAGCATTTT	CAISEEGPQHF
14	TRBV7-2	.	.	TRBJ2-1	TGTGCCAGTAGCCGAAAACAGGGTCGGGATGAGCAGTTCTTC	CASSRKQGRDEQFF
14	TRBV6-2/TRBV6-3	.	.	TRBJ1-6	TGTGCCAGCAGCTTGGGCAACGAGAATTCACCCCTCCACTTT	CASSLGNENSPLHF
16	TRBV5-4	TRBD2	few	TRBJ2-1	TGTGCCAGCAGCCCCGGGACTATAGGCAGATACAATGAGCAGTTCTTC	CASSPGTIGRYNEQFF
16	TRBV4-2	.	.	TRBJ1-2	TGTGCCAGCAGCCAAGCCGGGTTATGGGGGGAGTATGGCTACACCTTC	CASSQAGLWGEYGYTF
14	TRBV5-1	.	.	TRBJ1-2	TGCGCCAGCAGCTGGGACTGGTCTAACTATGGCTACACCTTC	CASSWDWSNYGYTF
13	TRBV20-1	.	few	TRBJ2-1	TGCAGTGCTAGCGGCGACCACTACAATGAGCAGTTCTTC	CSASGDHYNEQFF
17	TRBV7-2	.	few	TRBJ2-3	TGTGCCAGCAGCTTACTACTTGAGGGCCCAGTCGCAGATACGCAGTATTTT	CASSLLLEGPVADTQYF
16	TRBV6-5	.	.	TRBJ2-7	TGTGCCAGCAGTCAGCCTCTGGGGGGTCCTACCTACGAGCAGTACTTC	CASSQPLGGPTYEQYF
13	TRBV6-5	.	few	TRBJ1-5	TGTGCCAGCAGTTTACGGGTTGGAGGACCCCAGCATTTT	CASSLRVGGPQHF
13	TRBV9	.	once	TRBJ2-2	TGTGCCAGCAGCGTAGGGTTGGCCGGGGAGCTGTTTTTT	CASSVGLAGELFF
14	TRBV10-3	.	.	TRBJ1-2	TGTGCCATCAGTGAGTCCTACACAGGGAATGGCTACACCTTC	CAISESYTGNGYTF
14	TRBV9	.	.	TRBJ1-1	TGTGCCAGCAGCGTAGGGGGCAGAACCACTGAAGCTTTCTTT	CASSVGGRTTEAFF
15	TRBV7-2	.	.	TRBJ2-1	TGTGCCAGCAGCTTAGAGTTAATGATCTACAATGAGCAGTTCTTC	CASSLELMIYNEQFF
11	TRBV12-5	.	.	TRBJ1-1	TGTGCTAGTGGCCCACTCCCTGAAGCTTTCTTT	CASGPLPEAFF
15	TRBV9	TRBD1	.	TRBJ1-1	TGTGCCAGCAGCGTAGTCATACAGGGGGCGGATGAAGCTTTCTTT	CASSVVIQGADEAFF
16	TRBV28	.	few	TRBJ2-5	TGTGCCAGCAGTTTTGTAGGGGGGGCTCGGGAAGAGACCCAGTACTTC	CASSFVGGAREETQYF
16	TRBV20-1	TRBD2	.	TRBJ2-5	TGCAGTGCCGGGACTAGCGGGGGCCTGTACCAAGAGACCCAGTACTTT	CSAGTSGGLYQETQYF
14	TRBV10-3	TRBD1	.	TRBJ1-2	TGTGCCATCAGTGAGCGGACAGGGTTTTATGGCTACACCTTC	CAISERTGFYGYTF
16	TRBV12-3/TRBV12-4	TRBD2	.	TRBJ2-5	TGTGCCGGCAGTTTAATAGTGACTAGCATAAGAAAAGAGCAGTACTTC	CAGSLIVTSIRKEQYF
14	TRBV7-2	.	.	TRBJ2-1	TGTGCCAGCAGCTTACAGCTAATTTCCCATGAGCAGTTCTTC	CASSLQLISHEQFF
18	TRBV6-5	TRBD2	.	TRBJ2-3	TGTGCCAGCAGTTACTCGAGCCTAGCGGAGGTCCCGCGAGATACGCAGTATTTT	CASSYSSLAEVPRDTQYF
16	TRBV2	.	few	TRBJ2-7	TGTGCCAGCAGTGGCGCCCCACAGGGAGATCCCAACGAGCAGTACTTC	CASSGAPQGDPNEQYF
14	TRBV7-2	.	many	TRBJ1-2	TGTGCCAGCAGAAGGACAGCAGATAACTATGGCTACACCTTC	CASRRTADNYGYTF
15	TRBV14	.	few	TRBJ2-5	TGTGCCAGCAGCCAAGGACCGAAAAGCCAAGAGACCCAGTACTTC	CASSQGPKSQETQYF